These 3 T cell receptor beta chains share one sample of origin, sequenced in a study of blood T cell repertoires in COVID-19. Sequencing used immunoSEQ multiplex PCR; TCRdb keeps in-frame clones, though not all of them. The sample has roughly 300,000 clones, about 90% seen once; the top ten hold 1.8%. Sample: peripheral blood. The receptor source for this set is a woman aged 30 to 39 with COVID-19, enrolled during active disease.

The gene calls are TRBV5-1 and TRBJ1-4; no clear D. The CDR3 totals 13 residues. The V gene lost 4 bases and the J gene lost 7 bases, with 11 bases spanning the gap. The V gene's germline CDR1 is SGHRS and CDR2 YFSETQ. The CDR3 nucleotides are TGCGCCAGCAGCCGCTCGGGGTCTGAAAAACTGTTTTTT. Protein: CASSRSGSEKLFF. The full variable domain, in which reference TRBV5-1 and TRBJ1-4 provide the parts outside the CDR3, is KAGVTQTPRYLIKTRGQQVTLSCSPISGHRSVSWYQQTPGQGLQFLFEYFSETQRNKGNFPGRFSGRQFSNSRSEMNVSTLELGDSALYLCASSRSGSEKLFFGSGTQLSVL.

The chain combines TRBV19 with TRBJ1-1, with 7 bases fitting TRBD1. CDR1 and CDR2 (germline): LNHDA, SQIVND (reference sequence). The CDR3 spans 12 residues. V was pared by 6 bases and J by 4 bases, with 2 bases of the junction left unmatched. CDR3 sequence (DNA): TGTGCCAGTAGATACAGGGGCACTGAAGCTTTCTTT. It codes for CASRYRGTEAFF.

The genes are TRBV6-6 and TRBJ1-2, with TRBD1 identical over 8 bases. The germline V gene has CDR1 MNHNY and CDR2 SVGAGI (reference sequence). Trimming cost V 0 bases and J 5 bases; bases outside gene matches: 5. The CDR3 totals 15 residues. The DNA of the CDR3 is TGTGCCAGCAGTTACTCCGCGGGACAGGTTTATGGCTACACCTTC. Translating gives CASSYSAGQVYGYTF.